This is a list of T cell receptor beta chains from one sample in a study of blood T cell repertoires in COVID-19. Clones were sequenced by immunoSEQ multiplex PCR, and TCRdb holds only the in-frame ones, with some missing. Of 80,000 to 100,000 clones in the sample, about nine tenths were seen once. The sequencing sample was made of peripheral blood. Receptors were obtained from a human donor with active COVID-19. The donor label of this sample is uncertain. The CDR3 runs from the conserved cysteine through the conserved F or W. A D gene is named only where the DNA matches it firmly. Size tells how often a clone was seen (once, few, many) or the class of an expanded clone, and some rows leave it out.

CASSYEPGGPYEQYF	TGTGCCAGCAGTTACGAACCAGGGGGCCCCTACGAGCAGTACTTC	once	TRBV6-5	TRBJ2-7	15	TRBD1
CASSSSGGQLDEQYF	TGTGCCAGCAGCTCGAGCGGGGGGCAGCTAGACGAGCAGTACTTC	NA	TRBV7-3	TRBJ2-7	15	TRBD2
CASSVSEGRVGVAFF	TGTGCCAGCAGTGTCTCGGAGGGGAGAGTAGGGGTAGCTTTCTTT	NA	TRBV2	TRBJ1-1	15	NA
CASSKQGYAYNEQFF	TGTGCCAGCAGCAAACAGGGGTACGCCTACAATGAGCAGTTCTTC	NA	TRBV6-6	TRBJ2-1	15	TRBD1
CASSLGVRGTGELFF	TGTGCCAGCAGCTTAGGGGTTCGGGGGACCGGGGAGCTGTTTTTT	NA	TRBV7-6	TRBJ2-2	15	NA
CASPGWTGELFF	TGCGCCAGCCCCGGTTGGACCGGGGAGCTGTTTTTT	NA	TRBV5-1	TRBJ2-2	12	NA
CASSDTYSNQPQHF	TGTGCCAGCAGTGACACATATAGCAATCAGCCCCAGCATTTT	NA	TRBV6-1	TRBJ1-5	14	NA
CASSSNLRDRESSYNSPLHF	TGTGCCAGCAGTTCAAACCTCCGGGACAGGGAAAGCTCCTATAATTCACCCCTCCACTTT	NA	TRBV28	TRBJ1-6	20	TRBD1
CASSRGQGNGELFF	TGCGCCAGCAGCCGCGGACAGGGGAACGGGGAGCTGTTTTTT	NA	TRBV4-1	TRBJ2-2	14	TRBD1
CASSSAGGMVGGTQYF	TGTGCCAGCAGCTCGGCCGGCGGGATGGTGGGCGGTACGCAGTATTTT	NA	TRBV7-2	TRBJ2-3	16	NA
CASRKDPRTSTDTQYF	TGTGCCAGCAGGAAGGATCCGCGGACTAGCACAGATACGCAGTATTTT	NA	TRBV7-9	TRBJ2-3	16	NA
CASSKGPGDLYGYTF	TGTGCCAGCAGTAAGGGGCCGGGGGATCTCTATGGCTACACCTTC	few	TRBV9	TRBJ1-2	15	NA
CASSLSIFGTSGGTGELFF	TGTGCCAGCAGTTTATCTATTTTTGGGACTAGCGGGGGGACCGGGGAGCTGTTTTTT	NA	TRBV27	TRBJ2-2	19	TRBD2
CASSLTGYSTEAFF	TGTGCCAGCAGTTTGACAGGGTATTCGACTGAAGCTTTCTTT	NA	TRBV5-6	TRBJ1-1	14	TRBD1
CASRRGQGGGYTF	TGTGCCAGCAGAAGGGGACAGGGAGGCGGCTACACCTTC	NA	TRBV27	TRBJ1-2	13	TRBD1
CASSYFLNTGELFF	TGTGCCAGCAGTTACTTCCTAAACACCGGGGAGCTGTTTTTT	once	TRBV6-5	TRBJ2-2	14	NA
CASGTGTGGHEQYF	TGTGCCAGCGGCACCGGGACAGGGGGCCACGAGCAGTACTTC	NA	TRBV6-5	TRBJ2-7	14	TRBD1
CASSRMGDKSNQPQHF	TGTGCCAGTAGTAGGATGGGGGACAAAAGCAATCAGCCCCAGCATTTT	NA	TRBV19	TRBJ1-5	16	NA
CATSEIAGPTDTQYF	TGTGCCACCAGTGAAATAGCGGGGCCCACAGATACGCAGTATTTT	NA	TRBV24-1	TRBJ2-3	15	TRBD2
CASSDTAGGYNEQFF	TGTGCCAGCAGTGACACGGCGGGGGGCTACAATGAGCAGTTCTTC	NA	TRBV6-4	TRBJ2-1	15	TRBD2
CASSAISRGEQFF	TGTGCCAGCAGCGCGATAAGCCGAGGGGAGCAGTTCTTC	once	TRBV7-9	TRBJ2-1	13	NA
CASSPGQGVHTF	TGCGCCAGCAGCCCCGGACAGGGGGTTCACACCTTC	NA	TRBV5-1	TRBJ1-2	12	TRBD1
CASSPGDFTGYGYTF	TGTGCCAGCAGTCCCGGGGATTTCACCGGCTATGGCTACACCTTC	NA	TRBV25-1	TRBJ1-2	15	NA
CASSLDFFGWKTEAFF	TGTGCCAGCAGCTTAGATTTTTTCGGGTGGAAGACTGAAGCTTTCTTT	NA	TRBV11-2	TRBJ1-1	16	NA
CASSFLTGGLPTEAFF	TGTGCCAGCAGTTTTCTAACGGGGGGCTTACCCACTGAAGCTTTCTTT	once	TRBV27	TRBJ1-1	16	NA
CASSYSPGVIGELFF	TGTGCCAGCAGTTACTCGCCAGGGGTGATCGGGGAGCTGTTTTTT	NA	TRBV6-2/TRBV6-3	TRBJ2-2	15	NA
CASSLDRTGRYNEQFF	TGTGCCAGCAGTTTAGACCGGACAGGGCGCTACAATGAGCAGTTCTTC	NA	TRBV28	TRBJ2-1	16	TRBD1